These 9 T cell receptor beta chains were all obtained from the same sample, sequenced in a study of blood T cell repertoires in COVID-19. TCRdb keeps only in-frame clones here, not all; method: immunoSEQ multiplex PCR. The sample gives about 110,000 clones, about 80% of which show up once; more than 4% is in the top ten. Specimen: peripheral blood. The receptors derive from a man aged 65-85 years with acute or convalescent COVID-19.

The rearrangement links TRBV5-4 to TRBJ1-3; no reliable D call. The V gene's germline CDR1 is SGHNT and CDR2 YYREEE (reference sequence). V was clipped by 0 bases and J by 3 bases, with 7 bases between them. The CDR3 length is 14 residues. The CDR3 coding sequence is TGTGCCAGCAGCTTGGGCAGTGGTGGAAACACCATATATTTT. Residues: CASSLGSGGNTIYF.

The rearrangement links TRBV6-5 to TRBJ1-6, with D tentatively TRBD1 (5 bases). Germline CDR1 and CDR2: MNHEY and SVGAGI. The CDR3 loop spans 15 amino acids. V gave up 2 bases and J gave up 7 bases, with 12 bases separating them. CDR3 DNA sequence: TGTGCCAGCAGTTACGACAGCCCCAGCAATTCACCCCTCCACTTT. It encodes CASSYDSPSNSPLHF.

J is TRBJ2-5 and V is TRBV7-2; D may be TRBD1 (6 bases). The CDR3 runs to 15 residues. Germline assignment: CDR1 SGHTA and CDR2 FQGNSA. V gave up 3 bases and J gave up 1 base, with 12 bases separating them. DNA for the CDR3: TGTGCCAGCAGCTTCCAATGGACAGTCCAAGAGACCCAGTACTTC. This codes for CASSFQWTVQETQYF.

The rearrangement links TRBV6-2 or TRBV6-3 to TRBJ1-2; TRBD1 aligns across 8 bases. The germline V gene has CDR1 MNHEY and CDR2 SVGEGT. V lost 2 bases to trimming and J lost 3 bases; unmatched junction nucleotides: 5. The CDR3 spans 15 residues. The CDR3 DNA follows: TGTGCCAGCAGTTACGGTAACAGGGGGGACTATGGCTACACCTTC. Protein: CASSYGNRGDYGYTF.

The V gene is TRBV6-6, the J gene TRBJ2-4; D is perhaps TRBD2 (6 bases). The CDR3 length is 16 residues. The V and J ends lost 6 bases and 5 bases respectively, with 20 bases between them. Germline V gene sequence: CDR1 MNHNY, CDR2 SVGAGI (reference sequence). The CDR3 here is CASSTKVAVIENIQYF. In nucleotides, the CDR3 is TGTGCCAGCAGCACCAAGGTAGCGGTTATAGAAAACATTCAGTACTTC.

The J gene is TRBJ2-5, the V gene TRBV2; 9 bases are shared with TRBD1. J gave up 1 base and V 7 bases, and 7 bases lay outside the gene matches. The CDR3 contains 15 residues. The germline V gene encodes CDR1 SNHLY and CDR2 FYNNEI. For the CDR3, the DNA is TGTGCCAGCACCTTGGACAGGGGATCCCAAGAGACCCAGTACTTC. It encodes CASTLDRGSQETQYF. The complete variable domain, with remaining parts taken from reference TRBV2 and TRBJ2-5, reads EPEVTQTPSHQVTQMGQEVILRCVPISNHLYFYWYRQILGQKVEFLVSFYNNEISEKSEIFDDQFSVERPDGSNFTLKIRSTKLEDSAMYFCASTLDRGSQETQYFGPGTRLLVL.

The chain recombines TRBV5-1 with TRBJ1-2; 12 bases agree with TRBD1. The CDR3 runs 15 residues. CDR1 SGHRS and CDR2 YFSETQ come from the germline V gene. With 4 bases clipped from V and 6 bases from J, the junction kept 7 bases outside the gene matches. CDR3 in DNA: TGCGCCAGCAGCCGCGAGGGACAGGGGGCGGATGGCTACACCTTC. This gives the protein CASSREGQGADGYTF.

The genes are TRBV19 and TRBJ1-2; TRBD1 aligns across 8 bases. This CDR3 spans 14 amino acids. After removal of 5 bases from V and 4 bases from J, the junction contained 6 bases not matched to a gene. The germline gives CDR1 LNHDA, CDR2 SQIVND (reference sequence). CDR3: CASSDGQGAYGYTF. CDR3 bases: TGTGCCAGTAGTGATGGTCAGGGGGCCTATGGCTACACCTTC.

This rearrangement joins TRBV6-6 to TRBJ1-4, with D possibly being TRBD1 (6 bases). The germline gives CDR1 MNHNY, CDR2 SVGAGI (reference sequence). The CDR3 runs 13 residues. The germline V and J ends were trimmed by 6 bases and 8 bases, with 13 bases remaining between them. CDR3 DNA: TGTGCCAGCAGCAGGGGAGTAGGAGAAAAACTGTTTTTT. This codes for CASSRGVGEKLFF.